The present TCR beta chain was sequenced within a study of shared clonotypes between healthy human individuals. Study summary: Three plates were used per donor for CD4 naive, three for CD4 memory, two for CD8 naive and one for CD8 memory.

Every contributor of samples was a Caucasian grown-up residing in Nashville, Tennessee. Germline loops: CDR1 GTSNPN, CDR2 SVGIG (reference sequence). Trimming took 4 bases from V and 8 from J; bases not matched to a gene: 6. The CDR3 extends over 14 amino acids. Assay used: immunoSEQ multiplex PCR; TCRdb lists only in-frame clones, some missing. This sample carries approximately 2.5 million clones, approximately 93% of them seen once, and the ten largest clones take approximately 0.37%. The chain joins TRBV30 to TRBJ2-1; TRBD2 agrees at 12 bases. Sequencing used naive CD4+ T cells from PBMCs. The subset denotes: CD45RA+ positively selected. The TCR was taken from a young man in good health. Some clones in this sample may be carry-over from other donors' samples. CDR3 nucleotides: TGTGCCTGGAAGGCGGGACTAGCGGGTTATGAGCAGTTCTTC. This sequence encodes CAWKAGLAGYEQFF.